This T cell receptor (beta chain) was profiled in a study of blood T cell repertoires in COVID-19. Across the whole study: The origin of the acute and convalescent COVID-19 samples was the United States, Italy and Spain. T cells, B-cell-depleted T cells, or PBMCs supplied cDNA or gDNA.

This clone was observed at least ten times. In the original workflow: Reference gene primer amplification in the assay estimated nucleated cell counts. Only in-frame clones appear in the TCRdb table, and some are missing; sequencing was by immunoSEQ multiplex PCR. That table supplies the V and J calls and clone size; D and trimming were determined from the DNA. The sample lists fewer than 85,000 clones; less than 75% were seen once. CDR1 and CDR2 from the germline V gene are MNHEY and SVGAGI. The CDR3 length is 15 residues. With 7 bases clipped from V and 3 bases from J, the junction kept 9 bases outside the gene matches.

The sequenced material came from peripheral blood. V usage is TRBV6-5 and J usage is TRBJ2-3; 8 bases are a match to TRBD2. This clonotype originated in a man aged 60 to 69 with acute or convalescent COVID-19. The CDR3 loop reads CASMGRGGGTDTQYF. In DNA, the CDR3 is TGTGCCAGCATGGGACGGGGGGGAGGTACAGATACGCAGTATTTT.